These 8 T cell receptor beta chains originate from one sample sequenced in a study of cytomegalovirus exposure and HLA in healthy donors. The PCR contained 60 Vbeta and 13 Jbeta primers. Clones were sequenced by immunoSEQ multiplex PCR, and TCRdb holds only the in-frame ones, with some missing. This table holds around 150,000 clones, around 80% found once. The sample was PBMCs. These receptors were collected from a young man in good health.

V is TRBV10-1 and J is TRBJ1-5; possible D gene TRBD1, 6 bases. The CDR3 is 13 amino acids. V lost 6 bases and J 7 bases, leaving 13 bases between the germline ends. Germline CDR1 WNHNN, CDR2 SYGVQD (reference sequence). The CDR3, as DNA: TGCGCCAGCAGCAGGGGAGCGGTGCAGCCCCAGCATTTT. Protein sequence: CASSRGAVQPQHF.

The CDR3 loop is CASSLVYPPRRLVRGDTQYF. The CDR3, as DNA: TGTGCCAGCAGCTTAGTCTACCCCCCTAGGCGACTAGTAAGGGGAGATACGCAGTATTTT. The V and J genes are TRBV11-3 and TRBJ2-3; tentatively, D is TRBD2 (6 bases). This CDR3 has 20 residues. Trimming removed 1 base from V and 5 bases from J, with 28 bases in between. The germline gives CDR1 SGHNT, CDR2 YENEEA. The full variable domain, rest sourced from reference TRBV11-3 and TRBJ2-3, is EAGVVQSPRYKIIEKKQPVAFWCNPISGHNTLYWYLQNLGQGPELLIRYENEEAVDDSQLPKDRFSAERLKGVDSTLKIQPAELGDSAVYLCASSLVYPPRRLVRGDTQYFGPGTRLTVL.

This clone has a single count. The chain carries TRBV7-8 and TRBJ2-7, with 7 positions matching TRBD2. Looked up from germline, CDR1 is SGHVS and CDR2 is FQNEAQ. There are 16 residues in the CDR3. V shed 0 bases, J shed 4 bases, and the junction held 9 bases outside the gene matches. The DNA for the CDR3 is TGTGCCAGCAGCTTAGCGGTGGCCGGGGGGTCTTACGAGCAGTACTTC. Residues: CASSLAVAGGSYEQYF.

Remarks on this clone: A far larger clone differs by one base, so this is likely a read error. The J gene is TRBJ2-7, the V gene TRBV7-7; D possibly corresponds to TRBD2 (5 bases). Germline V gene data show CDR1 as SSHAT and CDR2 as FNYEAQ (reference sequence). The V end lost 7 bases, the J end lost 6 bases, and 13 bases lay between the germline ends. This CDR3 comprises 12 residues. The CDR3 region has the DNA TGTGCCAGCACCCCAGGAGGATCCGAGCAGTACTTC. It translates to CASTPGGSEQYF.

This clone was detected only once. The chain employs TRBV6-5 and TRBJ1-1, with D possibly TRBD1 on 6 matching bases. The length of the CDR3 is 15 residues. Trimming pared 0 bases from V and 8 bases from J, leaving 16 bases between. Germline CDR1 and CDR2: MNHEY and SVGAGI. The CDR3 region is CASSYSRTVGKEAFF. The DNA of the CDR3 is TGTGCCAGCAGTTACTCGAGGACAGTAGGAAAAGAAGCTTTCTTT.

The J gene is TRBJ2-5, the V gene TRBV27; 10 positions agree with TRBD1. The J call is uncertain, as TRBJ2-7 better fits the DNA end. The CDR3 covers 14 residues. Germline lookup yields CDR1 MNHEY and CDR2 SMNVEV (reference sequence). The DNA for the CDR3 is TGTGCCGCAGGCCCCGGGACAGGGGTCTACGAGCAGTACTTC. It specifies CAAGPGTGVYEQYF.

This clone appeared a single time. The rearrangement joins TRBV4-1 to TRBJ2-1; 8 nucleotides match TRBD2. Germline trimming cut 1 base from V and 4 bases from J; bases unmatched to any gene: 12. CDR3 length: 18 residues. Per the germline V gene, CDR1 is MGHRA and CDR2 is YSYEKL. The DNA for the CDR3 is TGCGCCAGCAGCCAAGTGATTGGATCGGTAGCGGGGTACAATGAGCAGTTCTTC. Amino acids: CASSQVIGSVAGYNEQFF.

This clone has more than one count but fewer than ten. This rearrangement joins TRBV18 to TRBJ2-5; 12 nucleotides line up with TRBD2. The V gene end was trimmed by 3 bases and the J gene end by 5 bases; junction bases not matched to a gene: 7. The CDR3 runs 16 residues. CDR1 is KGHSH, CDR2 LQKENI, per germline. CDR3 region: CASSPPGTSGLETQYF. The DNA for the CDR3 is TGTGCCAGCTCACCTCCCGGGACTAGCGGGTTGGAGACCCAGTACTTC.